The clone carrying this TCR beta chain came up many times. The antigen remains undetermined. The record originates from a study of neurological immune-mediated disorders. Study findings and constraints: The multiple sclerosis repertoire cluster lacked an association with any feature, whether clinical or MRI.

Deletions cut 3 bases from V and 5 bases from J, with 12 bases between. This CDR3 has 14 residues. By 5'RACE with 10-nucleotide random UMIs, the cDNA was made. TCRdb reprocessed the 5' RACE reads with MiXCR, giving one entry per CDR3 protein. The sample lists 70,000 to 90,000 distinct CDR3 sequences, 4.5% to 6.5% seen once, with 2% to 2.5% in the top ten. Sequencing used PBMCs. J is TRBJ2-3 and V is TRBV12-3 or TRBV12-4; D is perhaps TRBD2 (5 bases). The TCR comes from a woman aged 30 to 39 with multiple sclerosis. CDR3 amino acids: CASSLLAPGDTQYF. CDR3 sequence (DNA): TGTGCCAGCAGTTTGCTAGCTCCGGGAGATACGCAGTATTTT.